The rows below give T cell receptor beta chains drawn from one sample of a study of blood T cells in healthy people across ages. TCRdb re-called the 5' RACE reads through MiXCR, storing one row per CDR3 protein. The table shows some 320,000 distinct CDR3 sequences, with 25% to 30% occurring only once. Sequencing was performed on blood. These receptors were obtained from a woman in her 70s in good health. CDR3s include the opening cysteine and the closing phenylalanine or tryptophan. Each record gives: D gene, clone size, J gene, V gene, CDR3 DNA, CDR3 protein. The D gene is left open where the match is weak. The size entry is marked missing in some rows and otherwise reads once, few, many or a size class.

-,few,TRBJ2-7,TRBV21-1,TGTGCCAGTTCCCCCCCTCGCTGGGTCTACGAGCAGTACTTC,CASSPPRWVYEQYF
-,-,TRBJ1-2,TRBV12-3/TRBV12-4,TGTGCCAGCAGTACGTACAAGACGGGCTACACCTTC,CASSTYKTGYTF
-,few,TRBJ1-3,TRBV4-2,TGTGCCAGCAGCCAAAATCAAGGGGCCACAGGGTCCGGCTACACCATATATTTT,CASSQNQGATGSGYTIYF
-,few,TRBJ2-7,TRBV5-1,TGCGCCAGCAGCGGCGGGCTAGCCCACGAGCAGTACTTC,CASSGGLAHEQYF
-,once,TRBJ2-7,TRBV28,TGTGCCAGCAGAAGGGACTGGGGTGGACAGCAGTACTTC,CASRRDWGGQQYF
-,-,TRBJ1-5,TRBV20-1,TGCAGTGCTACTACCGGCAATCAGCCCCAGCATTTT,CSATTGNQPQHF
TRBD2,many,TRBJ2-3,TRBV29-1,TGCAGCGTTGATATAGTGGCTAGCGGGAGGAGGACAGATACGCAGTATTTT,CSVDIVASGRRTDTQYF
-,-,TRBJ2-4,TRBV6-2/TRBV6-3,TGTGCCAGCAGTTACTCCCAAACTGGGAGGGGGAACATTCAGTACTTC,CASSYSQTGRGNIQYF
-,-,TRBJ2-7,TRBV11-2,TGTGCCAGCAGCCCGGGGGTCACGACCTACGAGCAGTACTTC,CASSPGVTTYEQYF
-,-,TRBJ2-7,TRBV29-1,TGCAGCGTTGGAAACAAGTTAACGGGGGAGCAGTACTTC,CSVGNKLTGEQYF
-,-,TRBJ1-2,TRBV9,TGTGCCAGCAGCGGTAGAGGCTATGGCTACACCTTC,CASSGRGYGYTF
-,-,TRBJ1-2,TRBV11-1,TGTGCCAGCAGCTCGCCGGGACGAAGGGACTATGGCTACACCTTC,CASSSPGRRDYGYTF
-,-,TRBJ1-2,TRBV5-8,TGTGCCAGCAGCGCTACTGGACGGAGAAAGGCTAACTATGGCTACACCTTC,CASSATGRRKANYGYTF
TRBD2,many,TRBJ2-1,TRBV2,TGTGCCAGCAGGCGGGGGGAAGTCGGGTCGGACAATGAGCAGTTCTTC,CASRRGEVGSDNEQFF
-,few,TRBJ1-2,TRBV7-2,TGTGCCAGCAGCTTAGACTATGGGAACCTCTATGGCTACACCTTC,CASSLDYGNLYGYTF
-,-,TRBJ1-4,TRBV28,TGTGCCAGCAGTCATCCGCCCTCTGAGCAACAAGAAAAACTGTTTTTT,CASSHPPSEQQEKLFF
-,once,TRBJ1-1,TRBV7-3,TGTGCCAGCAGTGGGGCAGGTGAAGCTTTCTTT,CASSGAGEAFF
-,-,TRBJ2-1,TRBV5-1,TGCGCCAGCAGCACAGGGCACGGCGCCAATGAGCAGTTCTTC,CASSTGHGANEQFF
-,-,TRBJ2-1,TRBV9,TGTGCCAGCAGCGTAGAGACCTACAATGAGCAGTTCTTC,CASSVETYNEQFF
TRBD2,few,TRBJ2-1,TRBV29-1,TGCAGCGTCACTGAGCGGGGCAGCAATGAGCAGTTCTTC,CSVTERGSNEQFF
-,once,TRBJ2-1,TRBV20-1,TGCAGTGCTAGACTCCTCTCGGAGGGACGACAGTTCTTC,CSARLLSEGRQFF
TRBD2,-,TRBJ2-4,TRBV6-5,TGTGCCAGCGGTCCGACTACGAGCGGGAGTACAGCCAAAAACATTCAGTACTTC,CASGPTTSGSTAKNIQYF
TRBD1,few,TRBJ1-5,TRBV20-1,TGCAGTGCCCCCCGAACCGGGCAGGGGGAGCCCCAGCATTTT,CSAPRTGQGEPQHF
-,-,TRBJ2-2,TRBV4-3,TGCGCCAGCAGCCAAGTGGGTCGGGCGAACACCGGGGAGCTGTTTTTT,CASSQVGRANTGELFF
-,few,TRBJ1-2,TRBV12-3/TRBV12-4,TGTGCCAGCAGTTCCGACCGCGTTGGCTACACCTTC,CASSSDRVGYTF
TRBD1,-,TRBJ2-7,TRBV12-3/TRBV12-4,TGTGCCAGCGCCGGGACAGGGGGCTACGAGCAGTACTTC,CASAGTGGYEQYF
TRBD1,many,TRBJ2-4,TRBV19,TGTGCCAGTAGCGGACAGGCGGTCGGGTCCAAAAACATTCAGTACTTC,CASSGQAVGSKNIQYF
TRBD2,-,TRBJ2-2,TRBV7-9,TGTGCCAGCAGCTTAGTCTTTGCTTCCGGGAGGGCCCGAAGCGGGGAGCTGTTTTTT,CASSLVFASGRARSGELFF
-,few,TRBJ1-1,TRBV28,TGTGCCAGCAGTTGGGGAGATCTCAAACGGGGTGAAGCTTTCTTT,CASSWGDLKRGEAFF
TRBD1,few,TRBJ1-1,TRBV28,TGTGCCAGCAGTTTTGGGGACAGGGGCACTGAAGCTTTCTTT,CASSFGDRGTEAFF
-,-,TRBJ1-1,TRBV19,TGTGCCAGTAGTATGGGTACCCTGAACACTGAAGCTTTCTTT,CASSMGTLNTEAFF
-,-,TRBJ2-5,TRBV18,TGTGCCAGCCGAAACCAAGAGACCCAGTACTTC,CASRNQETQYF
-,many,TRBJ1-4,TRBV6-1,TGTGCCAGCAGTGAAGATGAAAAACTGTTTTTT,CASSEDEKLFF
TRBD1,-,TRBJ1-4,TRBV5-1,TGCGCCAGCAGCTCGGGACAGGGGAGTGTTAGTAATGAAAAACTGTTTTTT,CASSSGQGSVSNEKLFF
-,-,TRBJ1-4,TRBV21-1,TGTGCCAGCGGTGACAGGGCCCTACTTGCAACTAATGAAAAACTGTTTTTT,CASGDRALLATNEKLFF
-,few,TRBJ1-2,TRBV18,TGTGCCAGCTCAGCCACGGGGGCGGGAAACTATGGCTACACCTTC,CASSATGAGNYGYTF
TRBD1,few,TRBJ1-2,TRBV7-3,TGTGCCAGCGCCCCATTCCGGGACAGAGAATATGGCTACACCTTC,CASAPFRDREYGYTF
TRBD2,-,TRBJ2-7,TRBV5-6,TGTGCCAGCAGCACCATGACTAGCGGGAGTGTGAGTGAGCAGTACTTC,CASSTMTSGSVSEQYF
-,-,TRBJ1-5,TRBV24-1,TGTGCCACCAGTGAGGGAACCAGCAATCAGCCCCAGCATTTT,CATSEGTSNQPQHF
TRBD1,once,TRBJ2-3,TRBV5-1,TGCGCCAGCAGCTTGGGGGACAGGGGGCGCATGGATACGCAGTATTTT,CASSLGDRGRMDTQYF
TRBD2,few,TRBJ2-2,TRBV20-1,TGCAGTGCCGTGCCTAGCGGGAGGATCAAGGGGGAGCTGTTTTTT,CSAVPSGRIKGELFF
TRBD1,-,TRBJ2-7,TRBV10-3,TGTGCCCCAACCGCACTAGAGGGGACAGGGGTGCACGAGCAGTACTTC,CAPTALEGTGVHEQYF
-,few,TRBJ1-5,TRBV6-6,TGTGCCAGCACTGAGGTGGTGGTTCAGCCCCAGCATTTT,CASTEVVVQPQHF
-,-,TRBJ2-7,TRBV20-1,TGCAGTGCTAGAGTTCCAGGTTCAAGCTACGAGCAGTACTTC,CSARVPGSSYEQYF
TRBD1,few,TRBJ2-5,TRBV4-1,TGCGCCAGCAGCCGAGACCAGGACAGGGCAGAGACCCAGTACTTC,CASSRDQDRAETQYF
-,-,TRBJ1-2,TRBV7-8,TGTGCCAGCAGCTTGCAGGGCTCCTGTGGCTACACCTTC,CASSLQGSCGYTF
-,few,TRBJ2-7,TRBV21-1,TGTGCCAGCACGGGGCCCACCTACGAGCAGTACTTC,CASTGPTYEQYF
-,few,TRBJ2-5,TRBV7-8,TGTGCCAGCAGTTTACCCAACGAGGCCCAGTACTTC,CASSLPNEAQYF
-,-,TRBJ1-2,TRBV5-1,TGCGCCAGCAGCTTGGACGGAACGGTTGCTAACTATGGCTACACCTTC,CASSLDGTVANYGYTF
-,few,TRBJ2-5,TRBV29-1,TGCAGCGTTTCTGGACAGCAAGAGACCCAGTACTTC,CSVSGQQETQYF
TRBD1,-,TRBJ1-5,TRBV20-1,TGCAGTGCTAGACGGGGACAGGGATATCAGCCCCAGCATTTT,CSARRGQGYQPQHF
-,-,TRBJ2-2,TRBV6-5,TGTGCCTGCTCAGGGGTCAACACCGGGGAGCTGTTTTTT,CACSGVNTGELFF
-,-,TRBJ1-2,TRBV29-1,TGCAGCGTTGGCGGGACTAACTATGGCTACACCTTC,CSVGGTNYGYTF
-,-,TRBJ2-5,TRBV7-2,TGTGCCAGCAGCTTAGCGGGGGAAGGAGAGACCCAGTACTTC,CASSLAGEGETQYF
-,few,TRBJ1-2,TRBV20-1,TGCAGTGCTAGAGACTTGGCCCCTATCGGCTATGGCTACACCTTC,CSARDLAPIGYGYTF
-,few,TRBJ1-1,TRBV12-3/TRBV12-4,TGTGCCAGCACCTTAGGGCAGGGCGTGAACACTGAAGCTTTCTTT,CASTLGQGVNTEAFF
TRBD2,-,TRBJ2-5,TRBV20-1,TGCAGTGCTCAATTAGCGGGGGGGCCCAAGACCCAGTACTTC,CSAQLAGGPKTQYF
-,-,TRBJ1-5,TRBV12-3/TRBV12-4,TGTGCCAGCAGTTTCTTAGGAGCCCCCCGGGACCTCAATCAGCCCCAGCATTTT,CASSFLGAPRDLNQPQHF
-,-,TRBJ2-3,TRBV7-2,TGTGCCAGCAGCTTTGGCGGTTACACAGATACGCAGTATTTT,CASSFGGYTDTQYF